This T cell receptor beta chain came from a study of blood T cell repertoires in COVID-19 (dated by TCRdb to 2018 to 2020). In terms of the full investigation: Collaborator samples came from the United States, Italy and Spain and covered acute and convalescent phases of COVID-19. HLA class I and class II types, where available, came from metadata supplied by the sample provider rather than from assay-based typing. Samples were obtained from the ongoing ImmuneRACE study (first 160 participants) and from roughly 1,300 subjects provided by 6 global collaborators. The material from the prospective study consisted of cDNA or gDNA derived from T cells, B-cell-depleted T cells, or PBMCs. The sample metadata nearly always contained a de-identified subject ID, COVID-19 status, age in years and sex. The repertoires were released in a freely available public database meant as a resource for research on the immune response to SARS-CoV-2. The dataset comprised deeply sampled blood TCRbeta repertoires from subjects exposed to, actively infected with, or recovered from COVID-19. What the authors observed across the whole study: The amount of clinical and demographic metadata varied by source and participant and was provided uncurated.

At the junction V is shortened by 3 bases and J by 4 bases, with 7 bases in between. Including cysteine and phenylalanine, the CDR3 has 12 amino acids. The kept DNA is CDR3 alone, 36 bases in frame from the first base. Note on this clone: There is no known antigen for this receptor. The record has no base qualities; no much larger clone is one base away.

TCRbeta CDR3 regions were amplified from genomic DNA using the immunoSEQ Assay, a bias-controlled multiplex PCR. On the study's bioinformatics: Within the assay, amplification of reference gene primers was used to estimate how many nucleated cells each sample contained. Sequence reads were collapsed and filtered to measure the absolute abundance of every unique TCRbeta CDR3 rearrangement. For each sample, productive Simpson clonality was calculated as the square root of Simpson's diversity index across productive rearrangements. TCRdb limited this immuneACCESS table to in-frame rearrangements with V and J called. A share of clones is missing; checked studies link under half to unresolved V genes, and the rest is unexplained. V and J calls plus clone size are reproduced from that table; the DNA served to infer D and trimming. The sample data list about 160,000 clones, and under 90% of these were observed just once. The ten top clones hold approximately 8.4% of the sample.

Participants in the prospective study were aged roughly 18 to 100 years, lived in about two dozen United States geographic areas, and enrolled through a virtual design. In the prospective study, participants were assigned to cohorts based on the clinical history participants reported in a screening survey and a study questionnaire. Recovered participants in ImmuneRACE Cohort 3 were defined as having two consecutive negative NP/OP PCR tests, clearance from a healthcare professional, or resolution of symptoms. In the prospective study, mobile phlebotomists collected whole blood, serum and a nasopharyngeal or oropharyngeal swab from each participant. Prospective study participants could optionally give additional blood draws and questionnaires over a 2-month period. Before DNA extraction, prospective study blood samples were shipped either frozen or at room temperature.

Sequencing was done on a sample of PBMCs or T cells enriched from blood (not recorded which). The chain employs TRBV12-3 or TRBV12-4 and TRBJ2-7; matching of 5 bases hints at TRBD1 as the D gene. This TCR was sampled from a woman in her 50s who had recovered from COVID-19. The CDR3 region has the sequence CASSFQGYEQYF. The sequenced DNA: TGTGCCAGCAGTTTTCAGGGATACGAGCAGTACTTC.